Below are 17 T cell receptor beta chains sequenced from a single sample in a study of spatial heterogeneity in lung cancer. The time point was: sample taken at primary tumor resection. General study points: Mutation counts in tumors were tracked by counts of expanded intratumoral alpha and beta TCRs.

TCRdb re-called the 5' RACE reads with MiXCR, one entry per CDR3 protein. The data contain over 5,500 distinct CDR3 sequences, 12% to 15% of them singletons. These receptors lack a known antigen. Sequenced material: lung tumor tissue, taken at surgery. These receptors were taken from a male donor with early-stage non-small cell lung cancer.

This clonotype is judged medium-sized. This beta chain appears as a stray read in a library generated for alpha chains; its size is not informative. The chain has TRBV11-2 and TRBJ2-1; 7 bases map to TRBD2. This CDR3 has 16 residues. V was clipped by 10 bases and J by 4 bases; unmatched bases: 16. The germline V gene has CDR1 SGHAT and CDR2 FQNNGV. The CDR3 DNA reads TGTGCCACCTTTGATTCCGGGGCGGGAGTTTACAATGAGCAGTTCTTC. It is translated as CATFDSGAGVYNEQFF.

At least ten counts were recorded for this clonotype. A library made for alpha chains picked up this beta chain off target, so its size means little. This sequence joins TRBV3-1 and TRBJ2-7; a weak D match, TRBD2 (6 bases). Trimming left V 4 bases short and J 2 bases short, with 15 bases between. Germline CDR1 and CDR2: LGHDT and YNNKEL (reference sequence). The CDR3 is 15 residues long. DNA for the CDR3: TGTGCCAGCAGCCGAAGCGGGTTCGAGACCTACGAGCAGTACTTC. It is translated as CASSRSGFETYEQYF.

Relative to its sample, this clonotype is medium-sized. Within a library made for alpha chains, this beta chain is off target, and its count is uninformative. The chain couples TRBV4-1 to TRBJ1-3, with no clear D. Germline V CDR1 and CDR2: MGHRA, YSYEKL. This CDR3 spans 14 amino acids. V was trimmed by 3 bases and J by 2 bases, leaving 8 bases between them. CDR3 nucleotide sequence: TGCGCCAGCAGCCAGTCCGAGCCTGGAAACACCATATATTTT. Amino acid sequence: CASSQSEPGNTIYF.

By sample share, this clonotype is medium-sized. Because the library targeted alpha chains, this beta chain is an off-target read whose size means little. J is TRBJ1-2 and V is TRBV5-4, with 7 bases aligning to TRBD1. The V gene end was trimmed by 2 bases and the J gene end by 4 bases; junction bases not matched to a gene: 5. The CDR3 spans 14 residues. CDR1 is SGHNT, CDR2 YYREEE, per germline (reference sequence). The CDR3 bases are TGTGCCAGCAGCTTAGACAGGGATGTCTATGGCTACACCTTC. It translates to CASSLDRDVYGYTF.

This clonotype was seen at least ten times. This beta chain came through as a stray read in a library set up for alpha chains, and its size says little. This rearrangement joins TRBV10-3 to TRBJ1-1; tentative D call: TRBD1 (5 bases). V was pared by 6 bases and J by 6 bases, with 17 bases between. This CDR3 is 14 amino acids long. Germline V gene sequence: CDR1 ENHRY, CDR2 SYGVKD. The CDR3 sequence is CAISPPGDGAEAFF. The CDR3 bases are TGTGCCATCAGCCCCCCTGGGGACGGAGCTGAAGCTTTCTTT.

This clonotype is medium-sized by share. This beta chain came through as a stray read in a library set up for alpha chains, and its size says little. The chain joins TRBV7-9 to TRBJ2-7; TRBD1 agrees at 8 bases. The V gene end was trimmed by 4 bases and the J gene end by 6 bases; junction bases not matched to a gene: 5. The V gene's germline CDR1 is SEHNR and CDR2 FQNEAQ (reference sequence). This CDR3 has 13 residues. DNA for the CDR3: TGTGCCAGCAGCTCCGGACAGGGAGGCGAGCAGTACTTC. This gives the protein CASSSGQGGEQYF.

This clonotype was observed a handful of times. Little can be read into the size of this beta chain, an off-target read in a library designed for alpha chains. This rearrangement joins TRBV2 to TRBJ2-4; 12 positions agree with TRBD2. Unmatched junction bases numbered 14, after V lost 7 bases and J lost 1 base. The CDR3 runs 19 residues. The germline CDR1 and CDR2 sequences are SNHLY and FYNNEI. The CDR3 DNA sequence: TGTGCCAGCAAAGAAAGGACTAGCGGGACCCCAGGGGCCAAAAACATTCAGTACTTC. This gives the protein CASKERTSGTPGAKNIQYF.

Judged by abundance, this clonotype is medium-sized. In a library made to pick up alpha chains, this beta chain is a stray read with a size that means little. The chain links TRBV4-2 to TRBJ2-1; D not resolved. Germline V gene lookup returns CDR1 LGHNA and CDR2 YNFKEQ. With 3 bases removed from V and 7 bases from J, the gap between germline ends came to 13 bases. CDR3 size: 14 residues. The CDR3 protein is CASSQAGPGNEQFF. CDR3 in DNA: TGTGCCAGCAGCCAGGCCGGGCCCGGAAATGAGCAGTTCTTC.

In its sample, this clonotype ranks as medium-sized. Since the library was made to target alpha chains, this beta chain is a stray read and its abundance is not meaningful. V is TRBV7-2 and J is TRBJ2-7, with D maybe TRBD2 (5 bases). Trimming pared 0 bases from V and 3 bases from J, leaving 9 bases between. This CDR3 is 14 amino acids long. Looked up from germline, CDR1 is SGHTA and CDR2 is FQGNSA. The CDR3 reads CASSLAAGLYEQYF. The CDR3 coding sequence is TGTGCCAGCAGCTTAGCGGCGGGCCTCTACGAGCAGTACTTC.

On this clonotype itself: This beta chain turned up in a library designed for alpha chains; as an off-target read, its abundance says little. The gene calls are TRBV29-1 and TRBJ1-2, with 8 positions matching TRBD1. CDR1 and CDR2 from the germline V gene are SQVTM and ANQGSEA. The CDR3 extends over 14 amino acids. V lost 6 bases, J lost 4 bases, and 10 bases stayed unmatched. The CDR3 coding sequence is TGCAGCGTGATGGGGCAGGGGGCCACCTATGGCTACACCTTC. Its protein is CSVMGQGATYGYTF.

In its sample, this clonotype is medium-sized. This beta chain appears as a stray read in a library generated for alpha chains; its size is not informative. This chain joins TRBV30 and TRBJ1-1, with D possibly being TRBD1 (5 bases). This CDR3 is built from 13 residues. The V gene lost 2 bases and the J gene lost 1 base, with 8 bases spanning the gap. Germline V CDR1 and CDR2: GTSNPN, SVGIG (reference sequence). CDR3: CAWSRQRNTEAFF. The CDR3 region has the DNA TGTGCCTGGAGTCGACAGAGGAACACTGAAGCTTTCTTT.

This clonotype has at least ten counts. Because this beta chain is a stray read in a library intended to capture alpha chains, its abundance should not be given much weight. The CDR3 is CASSRGDRRYEQYF. The CDR3 region has the DNA TGTGCCAGTAGTAGAGGGGACAGGAGGTACGAGCAGTACTTC. This rearrangement joins TRBV19 to TRBJ2-7; 8 bases are a match to TRBD1. The V gene end was trimmed by 4 bases and the J gene end by 4 bases; junction bases not matched to a gene: 6. CDR1 and CDR2 from the germline V gene are LNHDA and SQIVND (reference sequence). This CDR3 has 14 amino acids.

As regards this clonotype: This beta chain turned up in a library designed for alpha chains; as an off-target read, its abundance says little. The chain recombines TRBV2 with TRBJ1-2; 8 nucleotides agree with TRBD1. The J segment lost 2 bases and the V segment lost 4 bases, leaving 6 bases of the junction unmatched. The CDR3 length is 15 residues. Per germline, CDR1 SNHLY and CDR2 FYNNEI. CDR3 bases: TGTGCCAGCAGTGTCCAGGGGGCAGGCAACTATGGCTACACCTTC. Its translation is CASSVQGAGNYGYTF.

In its sample, this clonotype is medium-sized. This beta chain turned up in a library designed for alpha chains; as an off-target read, its abundance says little. Written as DNA, the CDR3 is TGTGCCAGCAGCCAAAAAGAACCGACTAGCGGGGACTACAATGAGCAGTTCTTC. It is translated as CASSQKEPTSGDYNEQFF. This rearrangement joins TRBV4-2 to TRBJ2-1, with 11 nucleotides matching TRBD2. The V segment lost 2 bases and the J segment 3 bases; nucleotides outside the gene matches: 9. The germline V gene encodes CDR1 LGHNA and CDR2 YNFKEQ. This CDR3 contains 18 residues.

In its sample, this clonotype ranks as medium-sized (0.01 to 0.1%). Being off target in a library aimed at alpha chains, this beta chain has a size of little meaning. The chain recombines TRBV19 with TRBJ1-4; D gene uncertain. The V end was cut by 9 bases, the J end by 6 bases, with 14 bases between. The CDR3 runs to 13 residues. The germline gives CDR1 LNHDA, CDR2 SQIVND (reference sequence). CDR3: CASSERSDEKLFF. CDR3 in DNA: TGTGCCAGCTCCGAGCGGTCGGATGAAAAACTGTTTTTT.

This clonotype was recorded at least ten times. A library made for alpha chains picked up this beta chain off target, so its size means little. V gene TRBV27 combines with J gene TRBJ2-5; TRBD2 might be the D (5 bases). Trimming shortened V by 3 bases and J by 5 bases, and 7 bases separated the two germline ends. The CDR3 runs to 12 residues. In germline, CDR1 is MNHEY, CDR2 SMNVEV (reference sequence). CDR3 sequence: CASSFRGETQYF. Written as DNA, the CDR3 is TGTGCCAGCAGTTTTCGGGGTGAGACCCAGTACTTC.

This clonotype is termed medium-sized. The library was designed around alpha chains, so this beta chain is a stray read whose abundance carries little weight. The rearrangement uses TRBV2 and TRBJ1-1; D is perhaps TRBD1 (6 bases). The CDR3 is made up of 14 amino acids. Trimming removed 1 base from V and 5 bases from J, with 11 bases in between. Germline-derived CDR1 and CDR2 are SNHLY and FYNNEI. The CDR3, as DNA: TGTGCCAGCAGTGAAGAGGGCAGGGGAACTGAAGCTTTCTTT. Its protein is CASSEEGRGTEAFF.